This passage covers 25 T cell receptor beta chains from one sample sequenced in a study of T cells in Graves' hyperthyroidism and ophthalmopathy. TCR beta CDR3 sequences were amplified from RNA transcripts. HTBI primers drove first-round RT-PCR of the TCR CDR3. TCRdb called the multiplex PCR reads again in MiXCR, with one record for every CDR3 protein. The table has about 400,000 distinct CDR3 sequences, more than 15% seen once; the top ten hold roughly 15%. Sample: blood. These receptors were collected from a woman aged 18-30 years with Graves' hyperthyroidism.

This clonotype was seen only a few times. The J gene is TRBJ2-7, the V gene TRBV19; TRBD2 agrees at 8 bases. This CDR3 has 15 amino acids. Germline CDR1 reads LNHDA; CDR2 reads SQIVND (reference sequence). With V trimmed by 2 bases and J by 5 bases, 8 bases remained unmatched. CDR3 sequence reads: CASSIPQREWDEQYF. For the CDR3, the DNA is TGTGCCAGTAGTATACCCCAGCGGGAGTGGGACGAGCAGTACTTC.

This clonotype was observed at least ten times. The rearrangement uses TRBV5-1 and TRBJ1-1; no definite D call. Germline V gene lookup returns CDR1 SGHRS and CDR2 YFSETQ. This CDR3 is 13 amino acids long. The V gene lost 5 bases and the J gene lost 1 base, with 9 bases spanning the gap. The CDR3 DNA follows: TGCGCCAGCAGAAGGGTTTCGAACACTGAAGCTTTCTTT. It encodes CASRRVSNTEAFF.

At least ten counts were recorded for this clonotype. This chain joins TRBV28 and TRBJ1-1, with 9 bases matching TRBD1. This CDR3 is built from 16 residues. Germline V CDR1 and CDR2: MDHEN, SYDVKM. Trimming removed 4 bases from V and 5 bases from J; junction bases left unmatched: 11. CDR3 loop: CASSSAGQGGRTEAFF. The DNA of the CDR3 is TGTGCCAGCAGTTCCGCGGGACAGGGCGGTAGAACTGAAGCTTTCTTT.

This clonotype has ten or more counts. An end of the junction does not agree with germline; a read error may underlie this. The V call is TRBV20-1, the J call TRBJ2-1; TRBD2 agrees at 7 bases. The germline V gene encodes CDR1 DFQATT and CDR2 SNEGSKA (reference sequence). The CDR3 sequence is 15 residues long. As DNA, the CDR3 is TGCAGTGCTCGAGAAACTAGCGCGCAATACAATGAGCAGTTCTTC. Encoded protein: CSARETSAQYNEQFF.

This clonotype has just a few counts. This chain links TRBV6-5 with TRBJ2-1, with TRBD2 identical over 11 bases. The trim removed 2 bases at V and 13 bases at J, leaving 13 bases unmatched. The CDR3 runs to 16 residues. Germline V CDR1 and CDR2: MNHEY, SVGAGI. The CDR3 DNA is TGTGCCAGCAGTTACCGGGCTAGCGGGAGGTCAGCGATACAGTTCTTC. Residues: CASSYRASGRSAIQFF.

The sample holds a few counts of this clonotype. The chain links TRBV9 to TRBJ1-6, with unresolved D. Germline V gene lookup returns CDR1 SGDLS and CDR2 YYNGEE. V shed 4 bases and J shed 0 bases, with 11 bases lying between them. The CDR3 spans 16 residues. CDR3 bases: TGTGCCAGCAGCCCGCACCGGAGCTCCTATAATTCACCCCTCCACTTT. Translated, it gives CASSPHRSSYNSPLHF.

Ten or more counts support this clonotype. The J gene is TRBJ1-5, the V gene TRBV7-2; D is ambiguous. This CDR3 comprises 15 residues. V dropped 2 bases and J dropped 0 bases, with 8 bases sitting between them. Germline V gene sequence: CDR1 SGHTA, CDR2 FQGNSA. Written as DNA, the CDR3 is TGTGCCAGCAGCTTAAGAAGGTTTAGCAATCAGCCCCAGCATTTT. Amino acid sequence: CASSLRRFSNQPQHF. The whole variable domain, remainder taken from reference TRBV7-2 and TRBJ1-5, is GAGVSQSPSNKVTEKGKDVELRCDPISGHTALYWYRQSLGQGLEFLIYFQGNSAPDKSGLPSDRFSAERTGGSVSTLTIQRTQQEDSAVYLCASSLRRFSNQPQHFGDGTRLSIL.

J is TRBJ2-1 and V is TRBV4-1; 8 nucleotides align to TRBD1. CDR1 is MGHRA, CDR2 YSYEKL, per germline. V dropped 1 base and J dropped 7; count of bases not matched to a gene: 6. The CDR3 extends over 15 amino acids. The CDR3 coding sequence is TGCGCCAGCAGCCAAGGACAGGGGCCCGGGAATGAGCAGTTCTTC. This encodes CASSQGQGPGNEQFF.

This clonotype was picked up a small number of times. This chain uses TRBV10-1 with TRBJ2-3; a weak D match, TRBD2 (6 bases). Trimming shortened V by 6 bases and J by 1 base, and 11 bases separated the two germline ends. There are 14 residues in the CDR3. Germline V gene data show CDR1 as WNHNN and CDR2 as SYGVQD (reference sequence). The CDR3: CASRKGRRTDTQYF. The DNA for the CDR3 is TGCGCCAGCAGAAAAGGGAGGCGCACAGATACGCAGTATTTT.

This chain's CDR3 is CASSSRDRGREQYF. DNA of the CDR3: TGTGCCAGCAGCTCACGGGACAGGGGGCGGGAGCAGTACTTC. The rearrangement uses TRBV7-9 and TRBJ2-7, with 12 bases fitting TRBD1. The V gene end was trimmed by 4 bases and the J gene end by 7 bases; junction bases not matched to a gene: 5. Germline V gene data show CDR1 as SEHNR and CDR2 as FQNEAQ (reference sequence). The CDR3 contains 14 residues.

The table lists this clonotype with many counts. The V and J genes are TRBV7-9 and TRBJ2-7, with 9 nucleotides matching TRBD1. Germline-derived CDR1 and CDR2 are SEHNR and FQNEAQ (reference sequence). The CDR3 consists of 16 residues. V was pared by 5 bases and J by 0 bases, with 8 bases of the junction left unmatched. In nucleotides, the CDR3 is TGTGCCAGCAGCCCACCGGGACAGGGATTCTCCTACGAGCAGTACTTC. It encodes CASSPPGQGFSYEQYF.

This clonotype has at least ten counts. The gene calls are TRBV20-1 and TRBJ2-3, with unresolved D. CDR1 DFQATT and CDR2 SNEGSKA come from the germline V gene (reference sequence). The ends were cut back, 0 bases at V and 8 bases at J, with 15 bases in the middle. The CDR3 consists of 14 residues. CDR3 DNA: TGCAGTGCTAGAGAGTTGGATAATTCAGCTACGCAGTATTTT. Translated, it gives CSARELDNSATQYF.

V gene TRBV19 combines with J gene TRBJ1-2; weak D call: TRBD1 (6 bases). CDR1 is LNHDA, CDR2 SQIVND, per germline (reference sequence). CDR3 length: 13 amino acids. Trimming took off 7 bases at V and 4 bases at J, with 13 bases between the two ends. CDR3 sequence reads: CASNWTVTYGYTF. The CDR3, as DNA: TGTGCCAGTAACTGGACAGTGACCTATGGCTACACCTTC. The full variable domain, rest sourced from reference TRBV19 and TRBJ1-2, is DGGITQSPKYLFRKEGQNVTLSCEQNLNHDAMYWYRQDPGQGLRLIYYSQIVNDFQKGDIAEGYSVSREKKESFPLTVTSAQKNPTAFYLCASNWTVTYGYTFGSGTRLTVV.

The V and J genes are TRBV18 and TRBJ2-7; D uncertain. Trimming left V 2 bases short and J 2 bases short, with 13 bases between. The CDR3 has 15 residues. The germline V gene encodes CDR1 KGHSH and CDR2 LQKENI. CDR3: CASSPGGRKTYEQYF. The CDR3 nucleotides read TGTGCCAGCTCACCAGGTGGTAGGAAAACCTACGAGCAGTACTTC.

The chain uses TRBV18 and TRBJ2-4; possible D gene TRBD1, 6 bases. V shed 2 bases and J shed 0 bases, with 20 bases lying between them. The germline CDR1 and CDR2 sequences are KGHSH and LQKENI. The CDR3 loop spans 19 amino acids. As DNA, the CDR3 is TGTGCCAGCTCACCATTTTCCACGGGACAAGGGGTAGCCAAAAACATTCAGTACTTC. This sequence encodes CASSPFSTGQGVAKNIQYF. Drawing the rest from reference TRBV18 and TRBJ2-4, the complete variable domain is NAGVMQNPRHLVRRRGQEARLRCSPMKGHSHVYWYRQLPEEGLKFMVYLQKENIIDESGMPKERFSAEFPKEGPSILRIQQVVRGDSAAYFCASSPFSTGQGVAKNIQYFGAGTRLSVL.

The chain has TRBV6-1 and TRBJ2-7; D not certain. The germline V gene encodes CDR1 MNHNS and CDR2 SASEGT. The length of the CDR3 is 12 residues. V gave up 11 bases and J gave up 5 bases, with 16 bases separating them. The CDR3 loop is CAVKAPSHEQYF. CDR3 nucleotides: TGTGCCGTCAAAGCCCCTTCCCACGAGCAGTACTTC.

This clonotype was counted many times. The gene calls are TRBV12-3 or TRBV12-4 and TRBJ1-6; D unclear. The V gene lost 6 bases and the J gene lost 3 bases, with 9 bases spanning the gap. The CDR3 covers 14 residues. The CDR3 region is CASSQVYYNSPLHF. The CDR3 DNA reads TGTGCCAGCAGCCAGGTGTACTATAATTCACCCCTCCACTTT.

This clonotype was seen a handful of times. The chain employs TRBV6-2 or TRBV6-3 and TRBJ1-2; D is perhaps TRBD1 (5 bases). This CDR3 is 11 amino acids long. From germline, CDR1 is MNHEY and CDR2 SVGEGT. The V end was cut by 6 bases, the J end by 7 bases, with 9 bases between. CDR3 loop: CASRSGGGYTF. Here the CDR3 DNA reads TGTGCCAGCAGGTCTGGGGGTGGCTACACCTTC.

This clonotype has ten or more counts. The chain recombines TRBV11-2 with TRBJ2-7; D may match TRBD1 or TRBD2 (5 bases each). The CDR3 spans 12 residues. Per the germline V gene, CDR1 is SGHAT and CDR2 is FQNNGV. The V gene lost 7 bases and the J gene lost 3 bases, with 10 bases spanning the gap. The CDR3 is CASTDGGYEQYF. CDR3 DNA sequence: TGTGCCAGCACCGATGGGGGCTACGAGCAGTACTTC.

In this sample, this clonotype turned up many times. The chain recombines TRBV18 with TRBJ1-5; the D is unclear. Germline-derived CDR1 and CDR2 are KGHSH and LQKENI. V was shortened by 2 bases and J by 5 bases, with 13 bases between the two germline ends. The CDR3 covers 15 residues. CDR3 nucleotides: TGTGCCAGCTCACCAGAGGGATATCTTGATCAGCCCCAGCATTTT. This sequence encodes CASSPEGYLDQPQHF.

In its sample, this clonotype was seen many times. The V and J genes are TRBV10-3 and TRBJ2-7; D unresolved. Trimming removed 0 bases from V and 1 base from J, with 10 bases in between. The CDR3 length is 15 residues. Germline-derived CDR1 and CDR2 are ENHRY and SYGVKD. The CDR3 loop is CAISESETVSYEQYF. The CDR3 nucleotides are TGTGCCATCAGTGAGTCTGAGACGGTATCCTACGAGCAGTACTTC.

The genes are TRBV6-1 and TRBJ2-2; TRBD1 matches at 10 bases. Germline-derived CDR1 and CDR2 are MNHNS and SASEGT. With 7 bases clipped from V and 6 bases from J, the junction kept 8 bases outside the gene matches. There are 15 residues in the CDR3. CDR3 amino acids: CASKRDRGGPGELFF. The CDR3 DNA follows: TGTGCCAGCAAACGGGACAGGGGAGGTCCCGGGGAGCTGTTTTTT.

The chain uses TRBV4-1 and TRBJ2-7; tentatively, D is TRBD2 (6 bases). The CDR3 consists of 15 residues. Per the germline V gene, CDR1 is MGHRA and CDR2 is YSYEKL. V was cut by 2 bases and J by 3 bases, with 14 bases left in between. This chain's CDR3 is CASSQQAGTFYEQYF. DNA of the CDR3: TGCGCCAGCAGCCAACAAGCGGGTACATTCTACGAGCAGTACTTC.

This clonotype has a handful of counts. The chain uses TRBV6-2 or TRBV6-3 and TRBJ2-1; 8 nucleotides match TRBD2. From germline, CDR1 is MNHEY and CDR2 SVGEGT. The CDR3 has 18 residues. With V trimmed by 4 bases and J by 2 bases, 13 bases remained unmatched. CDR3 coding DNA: TGTGCCAGCAGTTCCTCTCGACTAGCGAGGGGGACCTACAATGAGCAGTTCTTC. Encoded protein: CASSSSRLARGTYNEQFF.

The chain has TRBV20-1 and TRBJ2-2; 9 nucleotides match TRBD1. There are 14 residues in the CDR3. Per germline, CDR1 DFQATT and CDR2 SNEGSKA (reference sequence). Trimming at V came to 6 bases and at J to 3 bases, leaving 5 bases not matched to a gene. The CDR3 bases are TGCAGTGCCCTTGACAGGGGGGACACCGGGGAGCTGTTTTTT. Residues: CSALDRGDTGELFF.